The 13 T cell receptor beta chains below come from one sample, sequenced in a study of cytotoxic CD8 clonotypes in ibrutinib-treated CLL. The method was immunoSEQ multiplex PCR; TCRdb's version includes in-frame clones alone and lacks a portion of them. The data contain 30,000 or so clones, roughly 60% of them singletons. The sequencing used PBMCs, collected before ibrutinib treatment. These receptors came from a human donor with chronic lymphocytic leukemia.

This chain links TRBV10-3 with TRBJ2-3; 11 bases are shared with TRBD2. V gave up 6 bases and J gave up 0 bases; unmatched junction bases: 14. Germline CDR1 ENHRY, CDR2 SYGVKD. This CDR3 has 19 residues. CDR3 protein: CAIRSTSGNRGASTDTQYF. As DNA, the CDR3 is TGTGCCATCAGGTCGACTAGCGGGAATAGAGGGGCTAGCACAGATACGCAGTATTTT.

This clone came up a few times. The chain carries TRBV27 and TRBJ1-5; no clear D gene. V lost 3 bases and J lost 3, with 12 bases in between. CDR3 length equals 15 residues. The V gene's germline CDR1 is MNHEY and CDR2 SMNVEV (reference sequence). Written as DNA, the CDR3 is TGTGCCAGCAGTTTGTATAGCGAATTCAATCAGCCCCAGCATTTT. It translates to CASSLYSEFNQPQHF.

V and J are TRBV7-6 and TRBJ2-1; D gene unclear. CDR3 size: 12 residues. V was shortened by 3 bases and J by 5 bases, with 5 bases between the two germline ends. CDR1 and CDR2 from the germline V gene are SGHVS and FNYEAQ. The CDR3 DNA reads TGTGCCAGCAGCTTTTTCGACAATGAGCAGTTCTTC. Protein: CASSFFDNEQFF.

The chain is built from TRBV5-1 and TRBJ2-6; D is possibly TRBD1 (6 bases). V was trimmed by 6 bases and J by 0 bases, leaving 13 bases between them. Germline CDR1 and CDR2: SGHRS and YFSETQ. The CDR3 length is 16 residues. In DNA, the CDR3 is TGCGCCAGCACGTCGGGACATAGCTCTGGGGCCAACGTCCTGACTTTC. This translates into CASTSGHSSGANVLTF.

There are a few counts of this clone. The rearrangement uses TRBV5-1 and TRBJ1-2, with a weak D call TRBD1 (5 bases). The germline V and J ends were trimmed by 0 bases and 4 bases, with 10 bases remaining between them. The CDR3 loop spans 14 amino acids. CDR1 is SGHRS and CDR2 is YFSETQ in the germline V gene. The CDR3 nucleotides read TGCGCCAGCAGCTTGGCCTCAGGGTCCTATGGCTACACCTTC. Residues: CASSLASGSYGYTF.

This clone occurred once. This chain links TRBV4-1 with TRBJ1-2, with TRBD1 identical over 11 bases. The germline V gene has CDR1 MGHRA and CDR2 YSYEKL. The J segment lost 7 bases and the V segment lost 3 bases, leaving 7 bases of the junction unmatched. The CDR3 runs to 15 residues. CDR3 DNA: TGCGCCAGCAGCCAGCCCGGACAGGGGGCGGTTGGCTACACCTTC. It translates to CASSQPGQGAVGYTF.

CDR3 nucleotide sequence: TGCAGCGTTGCGGAAATGGAGGGGATGACCGGGGAGCTGTTTTTT. Translation gives CSVAEMEGMTGELFF. The chain is built from TRBV29-1 and TRBJ2-2; weak D call: TRBD2 (6 bases). The germline gives CDR1 SQVTM, CDR2 ANQGSEA. The V end was cut by 4 bases, the J end by 5 bases, with 17 bases between. The CDR3 length is 15 residues.

The chain has TRBV10-2 and TRBJ2-7; 11 nucleotides line up with TRBD1. From germline, CDR1 is WSHSY and CDR2 SAAADI. Trimming removed 6 bases from V and 6 bases from J; junction bases left unmatched: 10. There are 15 residues in the CDR3. CDR3 nucleotide sequence: TGCGCCAGCAGAGAACCGGGACAGGGGGACGCCGAGCAGTACTTC. It is translated as CASREPGQGDAEQYF.

The rearrangement joins TRBV2 to TRBJ2-2; D gene ambiguous. Germline CDR1 SNHLY, CDR2 FYNNEI. V shed 6 bases and J shed 2 bases, with 7 bases lying between them. This CDR3 comprises 13 residues. The CDR3 DNA sequence: TGTGCCAGCAGAATCAGCAACACCGGGGAGCTGTTTTTT. Translating it yields CASRISNTGELFF.

The J gene is TRBJ2-7, the V gene TRBV7-9, with unresolved D. Germline CDR1 is SEHNR and CDR2 is FQNEAQ (reference sequence). The CDR3 runs 13 residues. Trimming pared 5 bases from V and 1 base from J, leaving 9 bases between. The CDR3 reads CASSGSGSYEQYF. The CDR3 DNA reads as TGTGCCAGCAGCGGTTCTGGATCCTACGAGCAGTACTTC.

This clone appeared a few times. The chain carries TRBV5-6 and TRBJ2-2; D gene uncertain. The V end was cut by 0 bases, the J end by 4 bases, with 4 bases between. This CDR3 comprises 13 residues. Germline CDR1 is SGHDT and CDR2 is YYEEEE. This chain's CDR3 is CASSLEGTGELFF. The CDR3 DNA sequence: TGTGCCAGCAGCTTGGAGGGCACCGGGGAGCTGTTTTTT. The full variable domain, completed using reference TRBV5-6 and TRBJ2-2, is DAGVTQSPTHLIKTRGQQVTLRCSPKSGHDTVSWYQQALGQGPQFIFQYYEEEERQRGNFPDRFSGHQFPNYSSELNVNALLLGDSALYLCASSLEGTGELFFGEGSRLTVL.

This chain uses TRBV6-5 with TRBJ1-5; unclear D gene. The CDR3 loop spans 14 amino acids. In germline, CDR1 is MNHEY, CDR2 SVGAGI. V dropped 8 bases and J dropped 3 bases, with 14 bases sitting between them. CDR3 sequence (DNA): TGTGCCAGCCACCCCAGTGGGGACAATCAGCCCCAGCATTTT. It translates to CASHPSGDNQPQHF.

The rearrangement joins TRBV5-1 to TRBJ1-1; 9 bases are shared with TRBD1. Germline CDR1 reads SGHRS; CDR2 reads YFSETQ. V trimming: 0 bases; J trimming: 11 bases; junction bases outside the gene matches: 14. The CDR3 has 16 residues. The CDR3 DNA is TGCGCCAGCAGCTTGGCGGGTGAGCCGACAGGGGGTTCGGCTTTCTTT. This codes for CASSLAGEPTGGSAFF.